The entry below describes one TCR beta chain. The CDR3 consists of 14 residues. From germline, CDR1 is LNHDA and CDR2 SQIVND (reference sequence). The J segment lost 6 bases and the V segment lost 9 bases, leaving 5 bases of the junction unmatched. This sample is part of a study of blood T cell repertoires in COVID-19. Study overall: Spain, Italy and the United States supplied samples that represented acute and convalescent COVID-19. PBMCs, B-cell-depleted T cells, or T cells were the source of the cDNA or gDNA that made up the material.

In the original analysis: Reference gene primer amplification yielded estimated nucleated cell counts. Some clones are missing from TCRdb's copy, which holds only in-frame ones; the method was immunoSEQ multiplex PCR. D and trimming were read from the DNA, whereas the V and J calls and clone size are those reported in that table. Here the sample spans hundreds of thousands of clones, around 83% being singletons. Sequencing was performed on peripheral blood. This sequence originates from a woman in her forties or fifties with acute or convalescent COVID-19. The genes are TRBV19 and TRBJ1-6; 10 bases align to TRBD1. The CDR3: CASRRQGANSPLHF. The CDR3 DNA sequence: TGTGCCAGCAGAAGACAGGGGGCTAATTCACCCCTCCACTTT.